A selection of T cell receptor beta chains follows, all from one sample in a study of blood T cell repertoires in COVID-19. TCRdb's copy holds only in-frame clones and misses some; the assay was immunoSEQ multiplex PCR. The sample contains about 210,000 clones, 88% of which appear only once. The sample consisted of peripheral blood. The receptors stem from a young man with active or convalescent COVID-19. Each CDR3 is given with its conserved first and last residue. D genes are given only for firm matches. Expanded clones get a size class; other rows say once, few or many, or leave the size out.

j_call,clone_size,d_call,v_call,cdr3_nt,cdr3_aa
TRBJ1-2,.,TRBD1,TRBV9,TGTGCCAGCAGCGCAGGACAGGGGGGCGGCTATGGCTACACCTTC,CASSAGQGGGYGYTF
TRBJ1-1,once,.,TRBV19,TGTGCCAGTAGTTGGTCAGGGCCTTTGAACACTGAAGCTTTCTTT,CASSWSGPLNTEAFF
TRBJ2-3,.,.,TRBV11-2,TGTGCCAGCAGCCAAATGACAGGTTCAGATACGCAGTATTTT,CASSQMTGSDTQYF
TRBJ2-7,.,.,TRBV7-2,TGTGCCAGCAGCCTCTCCTTGTTGCAGTACTTC,CASSLSLLQYF
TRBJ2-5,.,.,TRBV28,TGTGCCAGCAGTTTTCTTACAGCCCAAGAGACCCAGTACTTC,CASSFLTAQETQYF
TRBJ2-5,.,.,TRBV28,TGTGCCAGCAGGAACAGGGCGAGTCAGACCCAGTACTTC,CASRNRASQTQYF
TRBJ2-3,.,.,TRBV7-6,TGTGCCAGCAGCTCCCCTAGCCCCGAAATCACAGATACGCAGTATTTT,CASSSPSPEITDTQYF
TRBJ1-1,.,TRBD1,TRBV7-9,TGTGCCAGCAGCTTAAGGAAGACAGGGGGTGTGAACACTGAAGCTTTCTTT,CASSLRKTGGVNTEAFF
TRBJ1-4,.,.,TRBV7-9,TGTGCCAGCAGCTCACAGACAACTAATGAAAAACTGTTTTTT,CASSSQTTNEKLFF
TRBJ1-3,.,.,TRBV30,TGTGCCTGGATGGGCAGAAGAAACACCATATATTTT,CAWMGRRNTIYF
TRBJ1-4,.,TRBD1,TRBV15,TGTGCCACCAGGAGGACAGGTGCTAATGAAAAACTGTTTTTT,CATRRTGANEKLFF
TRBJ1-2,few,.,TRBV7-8,TGTGCCAGCAGCTTCGGACGGGAACCCCTCTATGGCTACACCTTC,CASSFGREPLYGYTF
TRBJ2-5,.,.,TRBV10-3,TGTGCCATCAGTGAGTCCGTGCAGAAAGAGACCCAGTACTTC,CAISESVQKETQYF
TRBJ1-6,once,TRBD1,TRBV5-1,TGCGCCAGCAGCCTGGGGGACAGCCGTTATAATTCACCCCTCCACTTT,CASSLGDSRYNSPLHF
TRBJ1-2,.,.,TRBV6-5,TGTGCCAGCAGTTACCATGATCCCCAGGATGGCTACACCTTC,CASSYHDPQDGYTF
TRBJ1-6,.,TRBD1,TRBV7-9,TGTGCCAGCAGCTTAGGGGGACAGGGGAATTCACCCCTCCACTTT,CASSLGGQGNSPLHF
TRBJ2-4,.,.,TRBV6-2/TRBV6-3,TGTGCCAGCAGTTCAGGGTTGGGTAACATTCAGTACTTC,CASSSGLGNIQYF
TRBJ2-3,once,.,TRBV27,TGTGCCAGCAGTCTCGGGCCAGGGACAGATACGCAGTATTTT,CASSLGPGTDTQYF
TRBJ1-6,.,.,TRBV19,TGTGCCAGTACCGCGGAGGGGAGCTCCTATAATTCACCCCTCCACTTT,CASTAEGSSYNSPLHF
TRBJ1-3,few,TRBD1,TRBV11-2,TGTGCCAGCAGCTGGACAGGACGCTCTGGAAACACCATATATTTT,CASSWTGRSGNTIYF
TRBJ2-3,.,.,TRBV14,TGTGCCAGCAGCCAAGATCTAACGGGCGGGCCTAGCACAGATACGCAGTATTTT,CASSQDLTGGPSTDTQYF
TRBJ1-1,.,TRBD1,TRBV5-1,TGCGCCAGCAGCTGGGGACAGGAGGGGAACACTGAAGCTTTCTTT,CASSWGQEGNTEAFF
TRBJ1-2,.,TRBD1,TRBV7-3,TGTGCCAGCAGCTTATACCCGGGACAGGGGAAAGGCTACACCTTC,CASSLYPGQGKGYTF
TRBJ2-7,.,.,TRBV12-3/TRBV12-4,TGTGCCAGCAGGCCAACAGGGATCGACGAGCAGTACTTC,CASRPTGIDEQYF
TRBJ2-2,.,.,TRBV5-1,TGCGCCAGCAGCGGAGGGACAGTTAACACCGGGGAGCTGTTTTTT,CASSGGTVNTGELFF
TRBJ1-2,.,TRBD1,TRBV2,TGTGCCAGCAGTGGCAGGGGGCTCGCCTATGGCTACACCTTC,CASSGRGLAYGYTF
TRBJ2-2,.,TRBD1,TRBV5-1,TGCGCCAGCAGCCCGCGGGGACAGGGCGGAGGGGAGCTGTTTTTT,CASSPRGQGGGELFF
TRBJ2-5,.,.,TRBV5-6,TGTGCCAGCAGCTTGTATCGCCAGTATTTTCAAGAGACCCAGTACTTC,CASSLYRQYFQETQYF
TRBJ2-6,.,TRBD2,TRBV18,TGTGCCAGCTCACCTAAGGCTAGCGGACGTCAAGGCCCTGGGGCCAACGTCCTGACTTTC,CASSPKASGRQGPGANVLTF
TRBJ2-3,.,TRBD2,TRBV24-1,TGTGACACCAGTGATTCTAGCGGGGGGGTTGCAGATACGCAGTATTTT,CDTSDSSGGVADTQYF
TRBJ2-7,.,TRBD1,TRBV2,TGTGCCAGCAGTGATGGGACAGGGGATTTTTACGAGCAGTACTTC,CASSDGTGDFYEQYF
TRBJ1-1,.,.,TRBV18,TGTGCCAGCTCACCATACGAGGCTATGAACACTGAAGCTTTCTTT,CASSPYEAMNTEAFF
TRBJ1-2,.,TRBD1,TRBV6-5,TGTGCCAGCAGAAGAGGGCCCGACAGGGGGAATGGCTACACCTTC,CASRRGPDRGNGYTF
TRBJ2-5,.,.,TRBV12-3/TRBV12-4,TGTGCCACCTCAAGGAGTCGGTTAGAGACCCAGTACTTC,CATSRSRLETQYF
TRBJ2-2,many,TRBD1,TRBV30,TGTGCCTGGAGTGTACGAGACAGGGACACCGGGGAGCTGTTTTTT,CAWSVRDRDTGELFF
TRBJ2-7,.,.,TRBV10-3,TGTGCCATCAGTGAGTCAGGGGTCGAGCAGTACTTC,CAISESGVEQYF
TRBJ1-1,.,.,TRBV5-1,TGCGCCAGCAGCTTGGGGAAAACAGGGCGAAACTCTGAAGCTTTCTTT,CASSLGKTGRNSEAFF
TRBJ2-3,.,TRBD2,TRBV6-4,TGTGCCAGCAGTGACTCTCCGGGAGGATCAGATACGCAGTATTTT,CASSDSPGGSDTQYF
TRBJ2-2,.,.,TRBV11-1,TGTGCCAGCAGCTTAGGGGCTGCTAACACCGGGGAGCTGTTTTTT,CASSLGAANTGELFF
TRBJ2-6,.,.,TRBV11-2,TGTGCCAGCAGCTCTCTAGTATCTGGGGCCAACGTCCTGACTTTC,CASSSLVSGANVLTF